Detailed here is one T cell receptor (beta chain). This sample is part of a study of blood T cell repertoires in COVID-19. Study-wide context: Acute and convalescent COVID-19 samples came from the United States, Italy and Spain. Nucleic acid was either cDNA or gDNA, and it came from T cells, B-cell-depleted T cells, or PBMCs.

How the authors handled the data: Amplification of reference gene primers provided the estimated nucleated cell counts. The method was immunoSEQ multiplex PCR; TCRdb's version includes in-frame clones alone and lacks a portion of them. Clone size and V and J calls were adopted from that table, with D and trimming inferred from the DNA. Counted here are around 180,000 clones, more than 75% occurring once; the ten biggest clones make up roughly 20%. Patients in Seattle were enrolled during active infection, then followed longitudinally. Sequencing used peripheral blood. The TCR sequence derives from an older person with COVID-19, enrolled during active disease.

CDR3 protein: CASSLVGTGGGYTF. The CDR3 nucleotides are TGTGCCAGCAGTTTAGTTGGGACAGGGGGTGGCTACACCTTC. The chain is built from TRBV28 and TRBJ1-2; 11 bases agree with TRBD1. J gave up 7 bases and V 2 bases, and 3 bases lay outside the gene matches. This CDR3 has 14 amino acids. CDR1 and CDR2 (germline): MDHEN, SYDVKM.